These T cell receptor beta chains were read from a single sample in a study of post-analysis software for immune sequencing data. One entry per CDR3 protein, called by TCRdb with MiXCR from the PCR reads. In the table there are some 500,000 distinct CDR3 sequences, roughly 45% of which are singletons. The sample comprised blood. The receptors stem from a girl aged 10 to 17 with multiple sclerosis. Both conserved end residues are part of each CDR3. Fields, in order: CDR3 length, D gene, J gene, clone size, V gene, CDR3 protein, CDR3 DNA. The D gene is left open where the match is weak. Clone size is stated in some rows and not others, as once, few, many or a class when expanded.

10 | - | TRBJ2-1 | - | TRBV29-1 | CSAFSNEQFF | TGCAGCGCCTTCAGCAATGAGCAGTTCTTC
19 | TRBD1 | TRBJ2-5 | - | TRBV7-8 | CASSLTYLGTGVFGETQYF | TGTGCCAGCAGCTTAACTTACTTAGGGACAGGGGTCTTTGGGGAGACCCAGTACTTC
14 | - | TRBJ1-2 | - | TRBV20-1 | CSARDYRGSDGYTF | TGCAGTGCTAGAGATTATCGGGGCTCGGATGGCTACACCTTC
12 | TRBD2 | TRBJ2-7 | - | TRBV29-1 | CSVTTSKYEQYF | TGCAGCGTGACGACTAGCAAGTACGAGCAGTACTTC
16 | TRBD2 | TRBJ2-7 | few | TRBV9 | CASSSPVREDSYEQYF | TGTGCCAGCAGCTCCCCTGTGCGGGAGGACTCCTACGAGCAGTACTTC
16 | - | TRBJ2-7 | - | TRBV6-2/TRBV6-3 | CASSYSSGDFFYEQYF | TGTGCCAGCAGTTACTCAAGTGGGGACTTCTTCTACGAGCAGTACTTC
15 | - | TRBJ2-1 | - | TRBV6-5 | CASSYSRIQGSEQFF | TGTGCCAGCAGTTACTCGAGGATTCAGGGGAGTGAGCAGTTCTTC
13 | - | TRBJ1-2 | - | TRBV15 | CATSEDRLYGYTF | TGTGCCACCAGCGAAGACAGGTTATATGGCTACACCTTC
12 | - | TRBJ2-7 | - | TRBV28 | CASLGDSYEQYF | TGTGCCAGCCTAGGGGATTCGTACGAGCAGTACTTC
13 | TRBD1 | TRBJ1-2 | few | TRBV7-2 | CASTTGGADGYTF | TGTGCCAGCACAACAGGGGGCGCGGATGGCTACACCTTC
12 | - | TRBJ1-2 | few | TRBV5-1 | CASSSAPYGYTF | TGCGCCAGCAGCTCGGCCCCTTATGGCTACACCTTC
14 | TRBD1 | TRBJ2-7 | few | TRBV6-5 | CASCSGGASYEQYF | TGTGCCAGCTGTTCAGGGGGCGCCTCCTACGAGCAGTACTTC
15 | - | TRBJ2-1 | - | TRBV29-1 | CSVDGGRQSYNEQFF | TGCAGCGTTGACGGGGGAAGGCAGTCCTACAATGAGCAGTTCTTC
16 | TRBD2 | TRBJ2-2 | - | TRBV15 | CATSRVLAGGPGERFF | TGTGCCACCAGCAGAGTGCTAGCGGGAGGGCCCGGGGAGCGGTTTTTT
14 | - | TRBJ2-3 | - | TRBV7-2 | CASSSRQSTDTQYF | TGTGCCAGCAGCTCTAGACAGAGCACAGATACGCAGTATTTT
15 | TRBD1 | TRBJ1-5 | - | TRBV2 | CASSEGRQGIQPQHF | TGTGCCAGCAGTGAAGGTCGACAGGGTATTCAGCCCCAGCATTTT
17 | - | TRBJ2-1 | many | TRBV29-1 | CSVADGSWRLSGNEQFF | TGCAGCGTTGCCGACGGGAGCTGGCGGTTATCAGGCAATGAGCAGTTCTTC
13 | TRBD1 | TRBJ2-4 | - | TRBV5-1 | CASSTGQGDIQYF | TGCGCCAGCAGCACGGGACAGGGGGACATTCAGTACTTC
12 | - | TRBJ2-7 | - | TRBV12-3/TRBV12-4 | CASSLRDDEQYF | TGTGCCAGCAGTTTAAGGGATGACGAGCAGTACTTC
14 | - | TRBJ2-7 | - | TRBV13 | CASSLDPRTYEQYF | TGTGCCAGCAGCTTGGACCCAAGGACCTACGAGCAGTACTTC
16 | - | TRBJ1-2 | few | TRBV6-5 | CASSSGTYRVNYGYTF | TGTGCCAGCAGTAGTGGGACATACAGGGTAAACTATGGCTACACCTTC
15 | - | TRBJ2-7 | few | TRBV15 | CATSPTRQFSYEQYF | TGTGCCACCAGCCCAACAAGACAGTTCTCCTACGAGCAGTACTTC
17 | - | TRBJ2-1 | - | TRBV7-9 | CASSLGVATLTYNEQFF | TGTGCCAGCAGCTTGGGGGTAGCGACCCTAACATACAATGAGCAGTTCTTC
14 | - | TRBJ1-4 | - | TRBV7-6 | CASVADSGSEKLFF | TGTGCCAGCGTCGCGGACAGTGGGTCTGAAAAACTGTTTTTT
14 | - | TRBJ2-1 | few | TRBV7-2 | CASSTGLSGNEQFF | TGTGCCAGCAGCACGGGACTCTCTGGGAATGAGCAGTTCTTC
10 | - | TRBJ2-1 | - | TRBV30 | CAWSGGKQFF | TGTGCCTGGAGTGGGGGGAAGCAGTTCTTC
15 | - | TRBJ2-7 | few | TRBV7-3 | CASSLMGHLSYEQYF | TGTGCCAGCAGCTTAATGGGCCACCTCTCCTACGAGCAGTACTTC
13 | - | TRBJ1-1 | - | TRBV9 | CASSVGGPTEAFF | TGTGCCAGCAGCGTCGGGGGCCCCACTGAAGCTTTCTTT
14 | - | TRBJ1-1 | - | TRBV28 | CASRGSSGETEAFF | TGTGCCAGCAGGGGGTCGTCTGGGGAGACTGAAGCTTTCTTT
15 | TRBD1 | TRBJ2-7 | - | TRBV7-2 | CASSFPGQGIYEQYF | TGTGCCAGCAGCTTTCCGGGACAGGGCATATACGAGCAGTACTTC
13 | TRBD1 | TRBJ2-7 | - | TRBV20-1 | CSAMGQGFYEQYF | TGCAGTGCCATGGGACAGGGGTTCTACGAGCAGTACTTC
15 | - | TRBJ2-1 | many | TRBV9 | CASSVSTNPYNEQFF | TGTGCCAGCAGCGTAAGTACCAACCCTTACAATGAGCAGTTCTTC
16 | TRBD1 | TRBJ1-1 | - | TRBV5-1 | CASSLGTAGGFTEAFF | TGCGCCAGCAGCTTAGGGACAGCTGGAGGATTCACTGAAGCTTTCTTT
18 | - | TRBJ1-2 | - | TRBV27 | CASSPQSWLSGRVNGYTF | TGTGCCAGCAGTCCCCAATCTTGGTTATCGGGACGAGTGAATGGCTACACCTTC
14 | - | TRBJ2-3 | - | TRBV27 | CASSLYDRADTQYF | TGTGCCAGCAGTTTATACGATCGAGCTGATACGCAGTATTTT